These 20 T cell receptor beta chains originate from one sample sequenced in a study of blood T cell repertoires in COVID-19 (dated by TCRdb to about 2020). The library was built by means of the immunoSEQ multiplex PCR assay. Drawn from immuneACCESS, this table holds only the in-frame rearrangements with V and J called that TCRdb kept. Clones are partly lost; checked studies trace under half to an unresolved V gene and leave the rest unexplained. The sample includes around 140,000 clones, with almost 85% observed a single time. The ten largest clones add up to around 15% of the sample. Sequenced: peripheral blood. The receptors stem from a human donor with acute or convalescent COVID-19. The donor label of this sample is uncertain.

Notes on this clone: The junction shows a germline mismatch at one end, possibly a read error. This chain uses TRBV2 with TRBJ1-1; D unclear. CDR3 size: 15 residues. The V gene's germline CDR1 is SNHLY and CDR2 FYNNEI. CDR3 in amino acids: CASSEARVVNSEAFF. The CDR3 DNA is TGTGCCAGCAGTGAAGCGCGTGTGGTGAACAGTGAAGCTTTCTTT. Full variable domain (rest looked up from reference TRBV2 and TRBJ1-1): EPEVTQTPSHQVTQMGQEVILRCVPISNHLYFYWYRQILGQKVEFLVSFYNNEISEKSEIFDDQFSVERPDGSNFTLKIRSTKLEDSAMYFCASSEARVVNSEAFFGQGTRLTVV.

The chain links TRBV5-6 to TRBJ2-3, with D maybe TRBD2 (5 bases). Germline CDR1 is SGHDT and CDR2 is YYEEEE. V shed 3 bases and J shed 6 bases, with 14 bases lying between them. The CDR3 extends over 14 amino acids. The CDR3 region has the DNA TGTGCCAGCAGCTCGGGATTAGTCCTGGATACGCAGTATTTT. It yields the protein CASSSGLVLDTQYF.

The chain couples TRBV6-5 to TRBJ2-7; TRBD1 aligns across 9 bases. CDR1 and CDR2 from the germline V gene are MNHEY and SVGAGI. V lost 4 bases and J lost 3; bases outside the gene matches: 10. The CDR3 sequence is 16 residues long. The CDR3 loop is CASSLGPGQGFYEQYF. The CDR3 region has the DNA TGTGCCAGCAGTTTGGGACCGGGACAGGGCTTCTACGAGCAGTACTTC.

This sequence joins TRBV29-1 and TRBJ2-5, with D possibly matching TRBD1 (6 bases). Germline assignment: CDR1 SQVTM and CDR2 ANQGSEA. V was shortened by 4 bases and J by 5 bases, with 11 bases between the two germline ends. The CDR3 totals 12 residues. The CDR3 nucleotides are TGCAGCGTTGGGACAGACGGGGAGACCCAGTACTTC. Its protein product is CSVGTDGETQYF.

This clone showed up just a few times. The chain couples TRBV29-1 to TRBJ2-2, with 7 bases aligning to TRBD1. The germline gives CDR1 SQVTM, CDR2 ANQGSEA. J lost 2 bases, V lost 5 bases, and 17 bases had no gene match. CDR3 length: 18 amino acids. CDR3 sequence: CSVSSLGGPTPNTGELFF. In DNA, the CDR3 is TGCAGCGTTTCTTCCTTAGGGGGCCCTACCCCTAACACCGGGGAGCTGTTTTTT.

The chain combines TRBV5-1 with TRBJ1-1; 8 bases are a match to TRBD1. This CDR3 is 13 amino acids long. V trimming: 7 bases; J trimming: 11 bases; junction bases outside the gene matches: 13. In germline, CDR1 is SGHRS, CDR2 YFSETQ. Here the CDR3 DNA reads TGCGCCAGCGGAGGGACAGGCGGAGATACGGCTTTCTTT. This codes for CASGGTGGDTAFF.

The chain carries TRBV2 and TRBJ2-1; weak D call: TRBD1 (5 bases). The CDR3 has 12 amino acids. Deletions cut 8 bases from V and 6 bases from J, with 11 bases between. CDR1 and CDR2 (germline): SNHLY, FYNNEI. DNA for the CDR3: TGTGCCAGCCAACAGGAAAGCAATGAGCAGTTCTTC. This translates into CASQQESNEQFF.

This sequence joins TRBV15 and TRBJ1-5, with 10 bases fitting TRBD1. There are 19 residues in the CDR3. Losses at the gene ends were 5 bases for V and 4 bases for J; bases not matched to a gene: 17. Germline V gene data show CDR1 as LNHNV and CDR2 as YYDKDF (reference sequence). CDR3 coding DNA: TGTGCCACCAGCCCCCGGAGGGGAGGCCGGGACAGGGGTAATCAGCCCCAGCATTTT. Its translation: CATSPRRGGRDRGNQPQHF.

The CDR3 nucleotides read TGTGCCAGCAGCTTAGATCATCGAGTTAGGGGGTCCGCGCGCTCCTACGAGCAGTACTTC. Residues: CASSLDHRVRGSARSYEQYF. This chain links TRBV11-2 with TRBJ2-7; the D gene is possibly TRBD1 (6 bases). Germline CDR1 is SGHAT and CDR2 is FQNNGV. CDR3 size: 20 residues. Between the trimmed V and J ends, which lost 0 bases and 0 bases, there was a span of 24 bases. Combining the CDR3 with reference TRBV11-2 and TRBJ2-7 gives the whole variable domain EAGVAQSPRYKIIEKRQSVAFWCNPISGHATLYWYQQILGQGPKLLIQFQNNGVVDDSQLPKDRFSAERLKGVDSTLKIQPAKLEDSAVYLCASSLDHRVRGSARSYEQYFGPGTRLTVT.

The genes are TRBV6-5 and TRBJ1-1; weak D call: TRBD1 (5 bases). Per germline, CDR1 MNHEY and CDR2 SVGAGI. This CDR3 is 13 amino acids long. Trimming stripped 5 bases from V and 4 bases from J, with 11 bases between. The CDR3 DNA reads TGTGCCAGCAGTCTCCAGGGACTCACTGAAGCTTTCTTT. Translated: CASSLQGLTEAFF.

This chain uses TRBV10-3 with TRBJ1-1, with D possibly being TRBD1 (6 bases). V was shortened by 4 bases and J by 1 base, with 13 bases between the two germline ends. The CDR3 covers 15 residues. CDR1 ENHRY and CDR2 SYGVKD come from the germline V gene. CDR3 DNA sequence: TGTGCCATCAGTGGAAAGGACAGAGGGAACACTGAAGCTTTCTTT. This gives the protein CAISGKDRGNTEAFF.

This clone was seen a handful of times. The chain has TRBV4-1 and TRBJ2-1; 8 positions agree with TRBD1. CDR1 and CDR2 (germline): MGHRA, YSYEKL. The CDR3 runs to 16 residues. Unmatched junction bases numbered 9, after V lost 0 bases and J lost 8 bases. This chain's CDR3 is CASSQDGTGELDEQFF. The CDR3 coding sequence is TGCGCCAGCAGCCAAGATGGGACAGGAGAGCTGGATGAGCAGTTCTTC.

CDR3 coding DNA: TGTGCCAGCAGTTACGCCGAGACAGTGAACACTGAAGCTTTCTTT. Translation: CASSYAETVNTEAFF. The chain couples TRBV6-6 to TRBJ1-1, with D maybe TRBD1 (5 bases). Germline CDR1 reads MNHNY; CDR2 reads SVGAGI (reference sequence). CDR3 length equals 15 residues. V was clipped by 2 bases and J by 0 bases, with 10 bases between them.

The chain couples TRBV7-2 to TRBJ2-5; 8 bases match TRBD1. J gave up 9 bases and V 5 bases, and 8 bases lay outside the gene matches. The CDR3 has 13 amino acids. The germline V gene encodes CDR1 SGHTA and CDR2 FQGNSA. This CDR3 is CASSGQGPEAQYF. As DNA, the CDR3 is TGTGCCAGCAGCGGACAGGGCCCCGAGGCCCAGTACTTC.

The chain employs TRBV10-1 and TRBJ1-2, with D unresolved. V was shortened by 0 bases and J by 2 bases, with 10 bases between the two germline ends. This CDR3 has 15 residues. Germline CDR1 and CDR2: WNHNN and SYGVQD (reference sequence). The CDR3 DNA is TGCGCCAGCAGTGAGTCGATGTCAGGAAACTATGGCTACACCTTC. This gives the protein CASSESMSGNYGYTF.

This rearrangement joins TRBV30 to TRBJ2-2; D is unresolved. From germline, CDR1 is GTSNPN and CDR2 SVGIG (reference sequence). The CDR3 covers 15 residues. V was trimmed by 0 bases and J by 6 bases, leaving 14 bases between them. The CDR3 is CAWSVQNIQSGELFF. The DNA of the CDR3 is TGTGCCTGGAGTGTACAAAACATACAATCCGGGGAGCTGTTTTTT.

The gene calls are TRBV7-2 and TRBJ1-1, with TRBD1 matching 8 bases. This CDR3 comprises 15 residues. J gave up 1 base and V 3 bases, and 4 bases lay outside the gene matches. Germline-derived CDR1 and CDR2 are SGHTA and FQGNSA. DNA for the CDR3: TGTGCCAGCAGCTTGAGGACAGGGACGAACACTGAAGCTTTCTTT. Its translation is CASSLRTGTNTEAFF. The variable domain in full, with the rest retrieved from reference TRBV7-2 and TRBJ1-1, is GAGVSQSPSNKVTEKGKDVELRCDPISGHTALYWYRQSLGQGLEFLIYFQGNSAPDKSGLPSDRFSAERTGGSVSTLTIQRTQQEDSAVYLCASSLRTGTNTEAFFGQGTRLTVV.

The rearrangement joins TRBV4-3 to TRBJ1-4; D uncertain. The germline V gene encodes CDR1 LGHNA and CDR2 YSLEER. The CDR3 runs to 16 residues. The V end lost 2 bases, the J end lost 7 bases, and 17 bases lay between the germline ends. The CDR3 sequence is CASSQQVHSGSEKLFF. In DNA form, the CDR3 reads TGCGCCAGCAGCCAACAGGTCCATTCTGGTAGTGAAAAACTGTTTTTT.

J is TRBJ2-2 and V is TRBV2, with TRBD2 matching over 7 bases. The germline V gene has CDR1 SNHLY and CDR2 FYNNEI. After removal of 8 bases from V and 0 bases from J, the junction contained 3 bases not matched to a gene. The CDR3 contains 14 residues. The CDR3 is CASGRVSNTGELFF. The CDR3 region has the DNA TGTGCCAGCGGGAGGGTGTCGAACACCGGGGAGCTGTTTTTT.

Comments on this clone: The sample carries other DNA sequences with the same CDR3. The chain couples TRBV12-3 or TRBV12-4 to TRBJ2-1; tentative D call: TRBD2 (5 bases). The CDR3 is 13 amino acids. V was cut by 1 base and J by 7 bases, with 8 bases left in between. The CDR3 DNA is TGTGCCAGCAGTTTAGGCGGGCCAAATGAGCAGTTCTTC. Its translation is CASSLGGPNEQFF.